This is a list of T cell receptor beta chains from one sample in a study of cytomegalovirus exposure and HLA in healthy donors. Only in-frame clones appear in the TCRdb table, and some are missing; sequencing was by immunoSEQ multiplex PCR. The sample consists of under 200,000 clones, about 77% of them appearing once. Sequenced input: PBMCs. Receptor source: a man aged 55 to 70 in good health and CMV-seronegative. CDR3s include the opening cysteine and the closing phenylalanine or tryptophan. Fields, in order: CDR3 length, clone size, V gene, D gene, J gene, CDR3 protein, CDR3 DNA. A D gene is named only where the DNA matches it firmly. Clone size is given for some rows only: seen once, a few or many times, or a class if the clone is expanded.

CDR3 length: 17; clone size: NA; V gene: TRBV5-1; D gene: NA; J gene: TRBJ2-2; CDR3 protein: CASSPLGGGKNTGELFF; CDR3 DNA: TGCGCCAGCAGCCCCCTAGGTGGCGGTAAGAACACCGGGGAGCTGTTTTTT
CDR3 length: 15; clone size: medium-sized; V gene: TRBV6-1; D gene: NA; J gene: TRBJ2-6; CDR3 protein: CASSDRTSGANVLTF; CDR3 DNA: TGTGCCAGCAGCGACAGAACCTCTGGGGCCAACGTCCTGACTTTC
CDR3 length: 16; clone size: NA; V gene: TRBV27; D gene: TRBD2; J gene: TRBJ2-7; CDR3 protein: CASRPFIAGFSYEQYF; CDR3 DNA: TGTGCCAGCAGGCCCTTTATAGCGGGGTTCTCCTACGAGCAGTACTTC
CDR3 length: 17; clone size: once; V gene: TRBV7-2; D gene: TRBD2; J gene: TRBJ2-7; CDR3 protein: CASSFGTSGSPTGEQYF; CDR3 DNA: TGTGCCAGCAGCTTTGGGACTAGCGGGAGCCCCACAGGGGAGCAGTACTTC
CDR3 length: 15; clone size: once; V gene: TRBV11-2; D gene: TRBD1; J gene: TRBJ2-5; CDR3 protein: CASSLVDRGRETQYF; CDR3 DNA: TGTGCCAGCAGCTTAGTCGACAGGGGCAGGGAGACCCAGTACTTC
CDR3 length: 13; clone size: NA; V gene: TRBV5-1; D gene: NA; J gene: TRBJ1-2; CDR3 protein: CASSFSGVPGYPF; CDR3 DNA: TGCGCCAGCAGCTTTTCAGGGGTTCCTGGCTACCCCTTC
CDR3 length: 15; clone size: many; V gene: TRBV5-8; D gene: TRBD1; J gene: TRBJ2-7; CDR3 protein: CASSLGGTGNSEQYF; CDR3 DNA: TGTGCCAGCAGCTTGGGTGGGACAGGGAATAGTGAGCAGTACTTC
CDR3 length: 15; clone size: NA; V gene: TRBV4-1; D gene: NA; J gene: TRBJ1-5; CDR3 protein: CASSQAGGSNQPQHF; CDR3 DNA: TGCGCCAGCAGCCAAGCCGGGGGGAGCAATCAGCCCCAGCATTTT
CDR3 length: 14; clone size: few; V gene: TRBV11-1; D gene: NA; J gene: TRBJ2-2; CDR3 protein: CASSWVGAAGELFF; CDR3 DNA: TGTGCCAGCAGCTGGGTGGGGGCGGCCGGGGAGCTGTTTTTT
CDR3 length: 15; clone size: once; V gene: TRBV19; D gene: TRBD2; J gene: TRBJ2-4; CDR3 protein: CASSIGRDSKNIQYF; CDR3 DNA: TGTGCCAGTAGTATCGGGAGGGACTCCAAAAACATTCAGTACTTC
CDR3 length: 13; clone size: NA; V gene: TRBV9; D gene: TRBD1; J gene: TRBJ1-2; CDR3 protein: CASSYRGRGGYTF; CDR3 DNA: TGTGCCAGCAGCTACAGGGGAAGAGGGGGCTACACCTTC
CDR3 length: 15; clone size: NA; V gene: TRBV4-3; D gene: NA; J gene: TRBJ2-5; CDR3 protein: CASSQDLGGSETQYF; CDR3 DNA: TGCGCCAGCAGCCAAGATCTAGGGGGATCAGAGACCCAGTACTTC
CDR3 length: 14; clone size: NA; V gene: TRBV2; D gene: NA; J gene: TRBJ1-6; CDR3 protein: CASRQALYNSPLHF; CDR3 DNA: TGTGCCAGCCGACAGGCCTTGTATAATTCACCCCTCCACTTT
CDR3 length: 16; clone size: NA; V gene: TRBV27; D gene: NA; J gene: TRBJ2-7; CDR3 protein: CASSSSPQVSPYEQYF; CDR3 DNA: TGTGCCAGCAGTTCTTCACCACAGGTTTCTCCTTACGAGCAGTACTTC
CDR3 length: 15; clone size: NA; V gene: TRBV4-3; D gene: TRBD2; J gene: TRBJ2-7; CDR3 protein: CASSQDGTIPLEQYF; CDR3 DNA: TGCGCCAGCAGCCAAGATGGGACTATCCCTCTCGAGCAGTACTTC